This TCR beta chain was obtained from a study of OX40 agonist ivuxolimab in advanced cancers. The overall study: Partial response was recorded in three patients: one hepatocellular carcinoma and two cutaneous melanoma cases.

Here immunoSEQ multiplex PCR was the method, and the copy in TCRdb shows in-frame clones only, minus some. The table has around 60,000 clones, nearly 85% seen once. The CDR3 is made up of 15 amino acids. Germline CDR1 MGHDK, CDR2 SYGVNS. V was pared by 3 bases and J by 5 bases, with 7 bases of the junction left unmatched. V gene TRBV25-1 combines with J gene TRBJ2-7, with 10 bases fitting TRBD2. The clonotype was recovered from an adult with an advanced solid tumor such as melanoma, head and neck, liver or kidney cancer. Source: CD4+ or CD8+ T cells sorted from blood, taken in a trial of the OX40 agonist ivuxolimab. The CDR3 here is CASSDPSGGVDEQYF. CDR3 bases: TGTGCCAGCAGTGATCCGAGCGGGGGGGTCGACGAGCAGTACTTC.